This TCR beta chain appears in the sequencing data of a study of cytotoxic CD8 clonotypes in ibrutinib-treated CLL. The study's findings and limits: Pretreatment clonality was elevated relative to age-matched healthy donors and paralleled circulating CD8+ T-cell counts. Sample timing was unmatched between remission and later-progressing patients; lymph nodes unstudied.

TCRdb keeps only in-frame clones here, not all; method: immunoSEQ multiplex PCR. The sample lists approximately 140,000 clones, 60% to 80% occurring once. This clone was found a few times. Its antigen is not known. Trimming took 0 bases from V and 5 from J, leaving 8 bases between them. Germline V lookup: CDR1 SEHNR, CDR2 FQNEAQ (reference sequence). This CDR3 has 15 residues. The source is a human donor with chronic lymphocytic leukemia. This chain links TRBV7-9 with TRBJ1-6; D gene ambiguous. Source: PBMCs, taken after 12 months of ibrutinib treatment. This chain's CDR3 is CASSLASSNNSPLHF. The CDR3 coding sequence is TGTGCCAGCAGCTTAGCGAGCAGTAATAATTCACCCCTCCACTTT.